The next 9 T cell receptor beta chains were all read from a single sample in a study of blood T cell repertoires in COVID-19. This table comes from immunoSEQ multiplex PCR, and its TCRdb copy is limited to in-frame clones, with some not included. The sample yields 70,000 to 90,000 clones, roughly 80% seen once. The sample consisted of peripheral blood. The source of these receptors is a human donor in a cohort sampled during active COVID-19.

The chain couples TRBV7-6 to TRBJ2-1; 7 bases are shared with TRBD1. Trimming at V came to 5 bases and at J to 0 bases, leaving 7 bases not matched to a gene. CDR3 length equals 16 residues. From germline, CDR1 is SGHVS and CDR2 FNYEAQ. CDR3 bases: TGTGCCAGCAGCAGACAGGGATTAAGCTCCTACAATGAGCAGTTCTTC. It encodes CASSRQGLSSYNEQFF.

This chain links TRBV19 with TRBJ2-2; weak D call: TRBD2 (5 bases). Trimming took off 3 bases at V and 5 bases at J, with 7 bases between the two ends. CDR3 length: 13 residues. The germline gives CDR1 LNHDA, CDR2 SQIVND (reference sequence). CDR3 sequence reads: CASSMRGTGELFF. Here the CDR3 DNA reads TGTGCCAGTAGTATGCGCGGGACCGGGGAGCTGTTTTTT.

The CDR3 reads CASSLDGTVQGPQHF. The CDR3 DNA reads TGTGCCAGCAGCTTGGACGGGACAGTACAAGGGCCCCAGCATTTT. The chain joins TRBV5-4 to TRBJ1-5, with TRBD1 matching over 7 bases. CDR1 SGHNT and CDR2 YYREEE come from the germline V gene (reference sequence). Trimming at V came to 0 bases and at J to 9 bases, leaving 9 bases not matched to a gene. This CDR3 contains 15 residues.

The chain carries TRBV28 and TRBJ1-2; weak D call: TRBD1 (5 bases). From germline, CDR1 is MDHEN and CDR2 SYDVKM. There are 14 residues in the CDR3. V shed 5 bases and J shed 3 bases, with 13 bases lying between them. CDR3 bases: TGTGCCAGCAGTGCCCCCGGGGGGGACTATGGCTACACCTTC. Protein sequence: CASSAPGGDYGYTF.

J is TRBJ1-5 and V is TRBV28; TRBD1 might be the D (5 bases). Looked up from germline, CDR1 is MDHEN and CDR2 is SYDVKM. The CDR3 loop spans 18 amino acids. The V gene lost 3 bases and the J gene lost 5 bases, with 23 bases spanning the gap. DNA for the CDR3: TGTGCCAGCAGTTTCGGCCCGGGTTTTGGGGGGTTCGATCAGCCCCAGCATTTT. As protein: CASSFGPGFGGFDQPQHF. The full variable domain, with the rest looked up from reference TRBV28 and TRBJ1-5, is DVKVTQSSRYLVKRTGEKVFLECVQDMDHENMFWYRQDPGLGLRLIYFSYDVKMKEKGDIPEGYSVSREKKERFSLILESASTNQTSMYLCASSFGPGFGGFDQPQHFGDGTRLSIL.

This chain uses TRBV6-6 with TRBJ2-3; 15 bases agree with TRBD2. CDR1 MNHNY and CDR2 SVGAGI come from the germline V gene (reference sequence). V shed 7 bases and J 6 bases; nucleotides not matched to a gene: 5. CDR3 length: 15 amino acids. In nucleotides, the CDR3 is TGTGCCAGCAAAGGACTAGCGGGAGGGCCGGATACGCAGTATTTT. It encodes CASKGLAGGPDTQYF.

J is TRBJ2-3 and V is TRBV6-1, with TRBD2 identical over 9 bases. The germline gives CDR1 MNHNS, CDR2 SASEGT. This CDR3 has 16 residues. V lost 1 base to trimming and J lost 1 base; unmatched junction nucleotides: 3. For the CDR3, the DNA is TGTGCCAGCAGTGAAGTTGTAGCGGGAGGCACAGATACGCAGTATTTT. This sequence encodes CASSEVVAGGTDTQYF.

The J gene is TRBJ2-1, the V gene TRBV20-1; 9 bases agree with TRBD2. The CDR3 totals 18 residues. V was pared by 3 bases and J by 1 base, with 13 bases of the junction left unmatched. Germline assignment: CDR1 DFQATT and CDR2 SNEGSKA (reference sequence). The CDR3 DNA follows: TGCAGTGCTAGTCGGCCTAGCGGGGCCATCTTTTCCTACAATGAGCAGTTCTTC. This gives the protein CSASRPSGAIFSYNEQFF.

CDR3 DNA: TGTGCCAGCAGTCAGCTACAGGAACAAGAGACCCAGTACTTC. It codes for CASSQLQEQETQYF. This chain connects TRBV6-4 to TRBJ2-5, with D possibly matching TRBD1 (5 bases). The CDR3 covers 14 residues. V was trimmed by 5 bases and J by 2 bases, leaving 12 bases between them. Germline V gene sequence: CDR1 MRHNA, CDR2 SNTAGT.